The source of this T cell receptor (beta chain) is a study of identifying expanded T cells in peripheral blood. Remarks on this clone: Its target is not known.

Here immunoSEQ multiplex PCR was the method, and the copy in TCRdb shows in-frame clones only, minus some. The sample carries 84,000 or so clones, roughly 89% recorded once. During the collection period, no donor immune events like infections were recorded. Whole-study results and caveats: Variance in clone template counts between roughly 2-week samples significantly increased with total template count across all healthy donors. Over around two and four weeks, about 15 and 18 clones changed, versus around 1.2 between replicates.

Per germline, CDR1 SGHAT and CDR2 FQNNGV. This CDR3 is built from 13 residues. Trimming removed 5 bases at V and 5 bases at J, with 10 bases between. This sequence joins TRBV11-2 and TRBJ2-1; D ambiguous. This sequence was found in a person aged 18 to 69 in good health. Input material: blood. Here the CDR3 reads CASSPGWNNEQFF. As DNA, the CDR3 is TGTGCCAGCAGCCCCGGATGGAACAATGAGCAGTTCTTC.